These 16 T cell receptor beta chains were sequenced from one sample in a study of T cells in Graves' hyperthyroidism and ophthalmopathy. The source material, RNA transcripts, was used to amplify TCR beta CDR3 regions. First-round RT-PCR of the TCR CDR3 relied on the HTBI primer set. Each CDR3 protein is one row after TCRdb ran MiXCR on the multiplex PCR reads. The sample holds some 700,000 distinct CDR3 sequences, around 16% seen once. The sequenced sample consisted of blood. The receptors shown here come from a man between 50 and 59 years old with Graves' hyperthyroidism.

CDR3 DNA sequence: TGTGCCAGCAGCCGAACAGGTATTTATCAGCCCCAGCATTTT. Translating gives CASSRTGIYQPQHF. The chain employs TRBV2 and TRBJ1-5; D perhaps matches TRBD1 (5 bases). Trimming shortened V by 6 bases and J by 5 bases, and 14 bases separated the two germline ends. The CDR3 consists of 14 residues. CDR1 is SNHLY, CDR2 FYNNEI, per germline.

The V gene is TRBV29-1, the J gene TRBJ2-7; TRBD1 aligns across 7 bases. CDR1 is SQVTM and CDR2 is ANQGSEA in the germline V gene. The CDR3 consists of 12 residues. Trimming at V came to 4 bases and at J to 5 bases, leaving 5 bases not matched to a gene. CDR3: CSVGDRENEQYF. The CDR3 region has the DNA TGCAGCGTTGGCGACAGGGAGAACGAGCAGTACTTC.

V usage is TRBV18 and J usage is TRBJ2-1; the D gene could be TRBD1 or TRBD2 (7 bases each). The CDR3 totals 19 residues. Germline V gives CDR1 KGHSH, CDR2 LQKENI. The V and J ends lost 6 bases and 0 bases respectively, with 24 bases between them. CDR3 coding DNA: TGTGCCAGCTCGCTTAGACAGGGAGGGCCCGGGGGCTCCTACAATGAGCAGTTCTTC. Amino acid sequence: CASSLRQGGPGGSYNEQFF.

The sample holds a few counts of this clonotype. The J gene is TRBJ1-5, the V gene TRBV4-1; possibly TRBD1 for D (5 bases). Between the trimmed V and J ends, which lost 3 bases and 0 bases, there was a span of 12 bases. The length of the CDR3 is 16 residues. Germline CDR1 reads MGHRA; CDR2 reads YSYEKL. The chain's CDR3 is CASSQGPGYSNQPQHF. The CDR3 bases are TGCGCCAGCAGCCAGGGACCGGGGTATAGCAATCAGCCCCAGCATTTT.

This clonotype was seen only a few times. The CDR3 DNA reads TGTGCCAGCAGTGTAGGGCACAGGGAGCTCAACGAGCAGTACTTC. Translated, it gives CASSVGHRELNEQYF. The chain uses TRBV25-1 and TRBJ2-7, with D maybe TRBD1 (6 bases). The CDR3 covers 15 residues. V shed 4 bases and J shed 5 bases, with 18 bases lying between them. Germline V gene lookup returns CDR1 MGHDK and CDR2 SYGVNS.

At least ten counts were recorded for this clonotype. The chain has TRBV9 and TRBJ2-7, with TRBD1 identical over 10 bases. Per germline, CDR1 SGDLS and CDR2 YYNGEE. V lost 4 bases, J lost 6 bases, and 10 bases stayed unmatched. This CDR3 has 15 residues. This chain's CDR3 is CASSITGTGDIEQYF. The CDR3 DNA follows: TGTGCCAGCAGCATCACCGGGACAGGGGACATCGAGCAGTACTTC.

The chain combines TRBV6-1 with TRBJ2-7; 7 nucleotides align to TRBD1. V gave up 6 bases and J gave up 0 bases; unmatched junction bases: 8. The germline V gene encodes CDR1 MNHNS and CDR2 SASEGT. The CDR3 has 15 residues. CDR3 bases: TGTGCCAGCAGGACCGGGACAGCCAGCTCCTACGAGCAGTACTTC. Translated, it gives CASRTGTASSYEQYF.

This clonotype has more than one count but fewer than ten. This chain joins TRBV7-2 and TRBJ1-1, with a weak D call TRBD1 (6 bases). This CDR3 has 14 amino acids. Germline loops: CDR1 SGHTA, CDR2 FQGNSA. V lost 2 bases, J lost 2 bases, and 9 bases lay in between. The CDR3: CASSLWTANTEAFF. The CDR3 DNA sequence: TGTGCCAGCAGCTTATGGACAGCTAACACTGAAGCTTTCTTT.

The chain carries TRBV20-1 and TRBJ2-5; unclear D gene. Between the trimmed V and J ends, which lost 7 bases and 5 bases, there was a span of 20 bases. Germline V gene data show CDR1 as DFQATT and CDR2 as SNEGSKA (reference sequence). The CDR3 covers 14 residues. The CDR3 reads CSVTSLSLTETQYF. DNA of the CDR3: TGCAGTGTAACGTCACTCTCCCTGACGGAGACCCAGTACTTC.

This clonotype was counted at least ten times. The chain has TRBV19 and TRBJ2-7; 9 bases are a match to TRBD1. Germline CDR1 LNHDA, CDR2 SQIVND (reference sequence). The CDR3 covers 19 residues. V gave up 2 bases and J gave up 2 bases; unmatched junction bases: 16. The CDR3 loop reads CASSIYPGQGIVPAYEQYF. The DNA for the CDR3 is TGTGCCAGTAGTATATATCCGGGACAGGGAATTGTCCCAGCCTACGAGCAGTACTTC.

This clonotype was seen more than once but under ten times. The rearrangement uses TRBV7-8 and TRBJ1-5; the D is unclear. Trimming cost V 5 bases and J 0 bases, with 11 bases left between them. The CDR3 consists of 15 residues. Per germline, CDR1 SGHVS and CDR2 FQNEAQ. For the CDR3, the DNA is TGTGCCAGCAGCACATCTTTGGGTAGCAATCAGCCCCAGCATTTT. This gives the protein CASSTSLGSNQPQHF.

This clonotype has a handful of counts. The chain recombines TRBV29-1 with TRBJ1-4; no clear D. The CDR3 sequence is 14 residues long. Trimming removed 4 bases at V and 7 bases at J, with 16 bases between. Looked up from germline, CDR1 is SQVTM and CDR2 is ANQGSEA. This chain's CDR3 is CSVGSGAPGEKLFF. The CDR3 region has the DNA TGCAGCGTTGGGTCCGGAGCGCCTGGTGAAAAACTGTTTTTT.

This clonotype appeared a few times. V is TRBV25-1 and J is TRBJ2-1, with D unclear. The CDR3 is 13 amino acids. V dropped 3 bases and J dropped 8 bases, with 11 bases sitting between them. Germline V gives CDR1 MGHDK, CDR2 SYGVNS. The CDR3 DNA is TGTGCCAGCAGTGACCATGAAAACGATGAGCAGTTCTTC. Its translation: CASSDHENDEQFF.

In its sample, this clonotype was seen many times. This chain connects TRBV12-3 or TRBV12-4 to TRBJ2-1; TRBD1 or TRBD2 may be the D gene (6 bases each). The ends were cut back, 6 bases at V and 4 bases at J, with 16 bases in the middle. There are 15 residues in the CDR3. CDR3 in amino acids: CASRTQGRKYNEQFF. CDR3 sequence (DNA): TGTGCCAGCAGGACCCAGGGGAGGAAATACAATGAGCAGTTCTTC.

The chain combines TRBV3-1 with TRBJ1-5; the D gene is possibly TRBD1 (6 bases). The V end was cut by 0 bases, the J end by 4 bases, with 10 bases between. Germline CDR1 LGHDT, CDR2 YNNKEL (reference sequence). The CDR3 is 15 residues long. DNA of the CDR3: TGTGCCAGCAGCCAAGATACAGGGAAAAATCAGCCCCAGCATTTT. Protein product: CASSQDTGKNQPQHF.

This clonotype was seen at least ten times. The CDR3 DNA reads as TGTGCCAGCAGTGGATCTAGCGGGAGCTACGAGCAGTACTTC. Its translation: CASSGSSGSYEQYF. The gene calls are TRBV25-1 and TRBJ2-7, with 10 bases fitting TRBD2. V dropped 4 bases and J dropped 3; count of bases not matched to a gene: 3. The germline CDR1 and CDR2 sequences are MGHDK and SYGVNS. The CDR3 sequence is 14 residues long.